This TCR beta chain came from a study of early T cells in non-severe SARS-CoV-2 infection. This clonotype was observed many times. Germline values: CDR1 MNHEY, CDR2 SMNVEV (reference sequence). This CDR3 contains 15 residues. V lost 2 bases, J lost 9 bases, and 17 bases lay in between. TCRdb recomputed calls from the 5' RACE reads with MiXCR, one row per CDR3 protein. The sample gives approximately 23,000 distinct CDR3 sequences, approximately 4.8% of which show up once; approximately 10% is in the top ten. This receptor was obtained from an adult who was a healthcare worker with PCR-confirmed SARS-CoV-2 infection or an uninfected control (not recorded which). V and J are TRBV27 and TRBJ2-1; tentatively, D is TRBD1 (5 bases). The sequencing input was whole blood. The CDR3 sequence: CASSLGASPFTEQFF. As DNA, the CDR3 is TGTGCCAGCAGTTTAGGGGCTAGTCCTTTTACTGAGCAGTTCTTC.